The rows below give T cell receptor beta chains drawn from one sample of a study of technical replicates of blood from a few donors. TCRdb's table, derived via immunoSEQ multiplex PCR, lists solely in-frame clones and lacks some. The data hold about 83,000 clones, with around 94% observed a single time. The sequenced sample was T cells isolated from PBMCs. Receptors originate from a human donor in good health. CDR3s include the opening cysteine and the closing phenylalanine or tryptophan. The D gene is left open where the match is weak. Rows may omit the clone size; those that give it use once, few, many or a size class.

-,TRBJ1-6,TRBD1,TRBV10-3,CAISLDRVNSPLHF,TGTGCCATCAGCTTAGACAGGGTCAATTCACCCCTCCACTTT
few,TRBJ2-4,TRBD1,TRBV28,CASSPLTGKGGNIQYF,TGTGCCAGCAGTCCACTGACAGGGAAAGGGGGAAACATTCAGTACTTC
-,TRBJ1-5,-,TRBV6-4,CASSRTANQPQHF,TGTGCCAGCAGTAGGACAGCCAATCAGCCCCAGCATTTT
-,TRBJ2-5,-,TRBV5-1,CASSPGHGQETQYF,TGCGCCAGCAGCCCGGGACATGGCCAAGAGACCCAGTACTTC
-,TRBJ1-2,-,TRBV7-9,CASSSLLSNYGYTF,TGTGCCAGCAGCTCCCTTTTGTCTAACTATGGCTACACCTTC
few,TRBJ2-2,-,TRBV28,CASSLSSRELFF,TGTGCCAGCAGTTTGTCAAGCCGGGAGCTGTTTTTT
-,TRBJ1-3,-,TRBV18,CASSPVRESGNTIYF,TGTGCCAGCTCACCAGTCAGGGAATCTGGAAACACCATATATTTT
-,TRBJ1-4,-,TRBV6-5,CASSYRPPGQGEKLFF,TGTGCCAGCAGTTACCGCCCCCCTGGGCAAGGTGAAAAACTGTTTTTT
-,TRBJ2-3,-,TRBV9,CASSGRSATDTQYF,TGTGCCAGCAGTGGCCGTTCCGCCACAGATACGCAGTATTTT
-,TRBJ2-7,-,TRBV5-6,CASSPPPSTETYEQYF,TGTGCCAGCAGCCCCCCCCCTTCGACAGAGACCTACGAGCAGTACTTC
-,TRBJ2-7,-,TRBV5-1,CASSLMGDSLYEQYF,TGCGCCAGCAGCTTGATGGGGGACTCCCTCTACGAGCAGTACTTC
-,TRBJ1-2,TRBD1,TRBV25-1,CASSDFSAGGNYGYTF,TGTGCCAGCAGTGATTTTTCGGCAGGGGGCAATTATGGCTACACCTTC
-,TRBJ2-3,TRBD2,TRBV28,CASSPPGLANTDTQYF,TGTGCCAGCAGTCCCCCGGGACTAGCGAACACAGATACGCAGTATTTT
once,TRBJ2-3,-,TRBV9,CASSPGVTGTDTQYF,TGTGCCAGCAGCCCCGGGGTGACGGGCACAGATACGCAGTATTTT
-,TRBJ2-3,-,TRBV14,CASSQVSDTQYF,TGTGCCAGCAGCCAAGTTTCTGATACGCAGTATTTT